The 30 T cell receptor beta chains reported below all come from one sample, sequenced in a study of blood T cell repertoires in COVID-19 (dated by TCRdb to 2020 to 2021). Library construction relied on the immunoSEQ multiplex PCR assay. Here the immuneACCESS table is served through TCRdb, limited to in-frame sequences with V and J called. Missing clones are a known gap in these copies; in checked studies unresolved V genes cover under half, and the rest lacks a known reason. The sample table contains around 620,000 clones; only one count was recorded for 90% of them. In total, the top ten clones hold under 0.3% of the sample. Sample: peripheral blood. These receptors all stem from a woman aged 18-29 years with acute or convalescent COVID-19.

The J gene is TRBJ1-6, the V gene TRBV4-3, with 9 bases lining up with TRBD1. CDR1 LGHNA and CDR2 YSLEER come from the germline V gene. J gave up 5 bases and V 4 bases, and 3 bases lay outside the gene matches. The CDR3 has 15 residues. The CDR3 nucleotides read TGCGCCAGCAGCCGAGGACAGGGGAATAATTCACCCCTCCACTTT. Residues: CASSRGQGNNSPLHF.

The V gene is TRBV4-1, the J gene TRBJ2-7, with 8 bases identical to TRBD1. Germline-derived CDR1 and CDR2 are MGHRA and YSYEKL. This CDR3 is 16 amino acids long. The V gene end was trimmed by 0 bases and the J gene end by 4 bases; junction bases not matched to a gene: 8. The CDR3 region has the DNA TGCGCCAGCAGCCAAGACCCCAGGGGGCGCGGGTACGAGCAGTACTTC. Encoded protein: CASSQDPRGRGYEQYF.

This chain joins TRBV9 and TRBJ1-5; 7 nucleotides line up with TRBD1. The CDR3 length is 15 residues. The trim removed 4 bases at V and 2 bases at J, leaving 6 bases unmatched. Per the germline V gene, CDR1 is SGDLS and CDR2 is YYNGEE. This CDR3 is CASSQGVGGNQPQHF. The CDR3 DNA sequence: TGTGCCAGCAGCCAGGGGGTAGGGGGCAATCAGCCCCAGCATTTT.

V is TRBV9 and J is TRBJ2-2; a weak D match, TRBD1 (5 bases). CDR3 length equals 17 residues. CDR1 and CDR2 (germline): SGDLS, YYNGEE. V gave up 0 bases and J gave up 1 base, with 13 bases separating them. CDR3 sequence (DNA): TGTGCCAGCAGCGTAGCTAGGGCAGGGCAGAACACCGGGGAGCTGTTTTTT. It encodes CASSVARAGQNTGELFF.

The chain employs TRBV27 and TRBJ1-1; 9 nucleotides align to TRBD1. CDR3 size: 15 residues. The junction had 5 bases not matched to a gene; V was cut back by 5 bases and J by 1 base. CDR1 and CDR2 from the germline V gene are MNHEY and SMNVEV (reference sequence). CDR3 sequence reads: CASSPMDRGNTEAFF. In nucleotides, the CDR3 is TGTGCCAGCAGTCCCATGGACAGGGGGAACACTGAAGCTTTCTTT.

The genes are TRBV11-2 and TRBJ1-2; 9 bases match TRBD1. Germline CDR1 SGHAT, CDR2 FQNNGV. V was pared by 4 bases and J by 5 bases, with 8 bases of the junction left unmatched. The CDR3 is 15 amino acids. CDR3 coding DNA: TGTGCCAGCAGCTCACAGGGGGCGCGTATATATGGCTACACCTTC. Amino acids: CASSSQGARIYGYTF.

The V gene is TRBV5-1, the J gene TRBJ2-7; TRBD1 matches at 7 bases. The CDR3 is 14 residues long. Germline V gene data show CDR1 as SGHRS and CDR2 as YFSETQ. V lost 3 bases, J lost 4 bases, and 7 bases stayed unmatched. The CDR3 reads CASSSRQGRYEQYF. CDR3 in DNA: TGCGCCAGCAGCTCCCGACAGGGAAGGTACGAGCAGTACTTC.

The chain uses TRBV4-2 and TRBJ2-3, with D perhaps matching TRBD2 (7 bases). This CDR3 region has 15 residues. V was shortened by 0 bases and J by 5 bases, with 12 bases between the two germline ends. Germline lookup yields CDR1 LGHNA and CDR2 YNFKEQ. The CDR3 is CASSQDGGPGDTQYF. CDR3 DNA: TGTGCCAGCAGCCAAGACGGGGGGCCGGGAGATACGCAGTATTTT.

The chain recombines TRBV19 with TRBJ1-4; D is unresolved. V lost 9 bases to trimming and J lost 1 base, with 6 bases between them. The CDR3 loop spans 12 amino acids. CDR1 LNHDA and CDR2 SQIVND come from the germline V gene (reference sequence). The CDR3 loop reads CASSVTNEKLFF. DNA of the CDR3: TGTGCCAGCTCGGTAACTAATGAAAAACTGTTTTTT.

J is TRBJ1-2 and V is TRBV28, with TRBD1 as a possible D gene (5 bases). The ends were cut back, 6 bases at V and 0 bases at J, with 20 bases in the middle. Germline-derived CDR1 and CDR2 are MDHEN and SYDVKM. CDR3 length: 17 amino acids. CDR3 protein: CASREGRAVNPNYGYTF. The CDR3 DNA is TGTGCCAGCAGGGAGGGGAGGGCCGTTAATCCTAACTATGGCTACACCTTC.

J is TRBJ1-1 and V is TRBV5-1; D perhaps matches TRBD1 (6 bases). CDR1 is SGHRS and CDR2 is YFSETQ in the germline V gene. Trimming cost V 7 bases and J 4 bases, with 14 bases left between them. The CDR3 has 13 residues. The CDR3, as DNA: TGCGCCAGCGGAAACAGGGTGGGCACTGAAGCTTTCTTT. Encoded protein: CASGNRVGTEAFF.

The rearrangement joins TRBV9 to TRBJ1-1; D not resolved. V was pared by 0 bases and J by 6 bases, with 24 bases between. The CDR3 runs to 18 residues. Germline V gene lookup returns CDR1 SGDLS and CDR2 YYNGEE. The CDR3 DNA follows: TGTGCCAGCAGCGTAGGAGTCGGCAGGCCCTTTTTCGTGCCTGAAGCTTTCTTT. Its translation is CASSVGVGRPFFVPEAFF.

The J gene is TRBJ2-7, the V gene TRBV27; TRBD1 matches 7 bases. The CDR3 covers 14 residues. Germline V gene data show CDR1 as MNHEY and CDR2 as SMNVEV (reference sequence). V was pared by 5 bases and J by 6 bases, with 10 bases of the junction left unmatched. CDR3 residues: CASSTKTGYGEQYF. In DNA form, the CDR3 reads TGTGCCAGCAGTACAAAGACAGGGTACGGCGAGCAGTACTTC.

The chain combines TRBV19 with TRBJ1-4; perhaps TRBD1 as D (6 bases). Germline lookup yields CDR1 LNHDA and CDR2 SQIVND (reference sequence). Trimming cost V 5 bases and J 3 bases, with 13 bases left between them. CDR3 length: 15 residues. CDR3 sequence (DNA): TGTGCCAGTAGTGGGATTAAGGGGGCTAATGAAAAACTGTTTTTT. Protein: CASSGIKGANEKLFF.

A note on this clone: Other DNA sequences in the same sample also yield this CDR3. The chain links TRBV24-1 to TRBJ1-2; unclear D gene. Germline values: CDR1 KGHDR, CDR2 SFDVKD. Trimming left V 2 bases short and J 7 bases short, with 7 bases between. The CDR3 has 12 amino acids. Written as DNA, the CDR3 is TGTGCCACCAGTGATTCTCTCTCTGGCTACACCTTC. Its protein product is CATSDSLSGYTF.

The chain joins TRBV9 to TRBJ1-5; the match to TRBD1 covers 9 bases. Germline CDR1 reads SGDLS; CDR2 reads YYNGEE. After removal of 4 bases from V and 4 bases from J, the junction contained 3 bases not matched to a gene. CDR3 length: 14 amino acids. CDR3 residues: CASSFGQGNQPQHF. The CDR3 nucleotides are TGTGCCAGCAGCTTCGGACAGGGGAATCAGCCCCAGCATTTT.

V usage is TRBV25-1 and J usage is TRBJ1-1; tentatively, D is TRBD1 (5 bases). The CDR3 is 14 amino acids. V lost 4 bases and J 3 bases, leaving 12 bases between the germline ends. Germline assignment: CDR1 MGHDK and CDR2 SYGVNS. The chain's CDR3 is CASSGQIPYTEAFF. CDR3 in DNA: TGTGCCAGCAGTGGACAGATCCCATACACTGAAGCTTTCTTT. Full variable domain (remainder filled in from reference TRBV25-1 and TRBJ1-1): EADIYQTPRYLVIGTGKKITLECSQTMGHDKMYWYQQDPGMELHLIHYSYGVNSTEKGDLSSESTVSRIRTEHFPLTLESARPSHTSQYLCASSGQIPYTEAFFGQGTRLTVV.

The rearrangement joins TRBV2 to TRBJ2-2; possibly TRBD2 for D (5 bases). This CDR3 contains 15 residues. The V gene lost 10 bases and the J gene lost 6 bases, with 21 bases spanning the gap. CDR1 is SNHLY, CDR2 FYNNEI, per germline. The CDR3 DNA reads as TGTGCCATAGCAAAGGGCCCCGTGAGGGCCGGGGAGCTGTTTTTT. Amino acid sequence: CAIAKGPVRAGELFF.

The chain has TRBV9 and TRBJ1-2; no clear D. With 3 bases removed from V and 4 bases from J, the gap between germline ends came to 16 bases. This CDR3 has 15 amino acids. Germline V gene data show CDR1 as SGDLS and CDR2 as YYNGEE. CDR3 loop: CASSGRWGGPYGYTF. CDR3 nucleotides: TGTGCCAGCAGCGGGCGGTGGGGAGGACCCTATGGCTACACCTTC.

This chain joins TRBV10-3 and TRBJ2-7; D possibly corresponds to TRBD1 (6 bases). Deletions cut 3 bases from V and 5 bases from J, with 14 bases between. This CDR3 is built from 14 residues. The V gene's germline CDR1 is ENHRY and CDR2 SYGVKD. This chain's CDR3 is CAISEWAGDDEQYF. CDR3 nucleotides: TGTGCCATCAGTGAATGGGCAGGGGACGACGAGCAGTACTTC.

The DNA of the CDR3 is TGTGCCAGCAATTGGCTAGCGGGGGCAGATACGCAGTATTTT. Its translation is CASNWLAGADTQYF. This chain links TRBV5-5 with TRBJ2-3; 10 nucleotides align to TRBD2. Germline CDR1 reads SGHKS; CDR2 reads YYEKEE (reference sequence). The length of the CDR3 is 14 residues. V was clipped by 6 bases and J by 4 bases; unmatched bases: 5.

This chain connects TRBV30 to TRBJ1-2, with 7 nucleotides matching TRBD1. V dropped 5 bases and J dropped 5; count of bases not matched to a gene: 5. The CDR3 contains 12 residues. From germline, CDR1 is GTSNPN and CDR2 SVGIG (reference sequence). As DNA, the CDR3 is TGTGCCTGGGACAGGGTAAAATATGGCTACACCTTC. Protein product: CAWDRVKYGYTF.

The chain links TRBV9 to TRBJ2-3, with 7 bases identical to TRBD1. Trimming at V came to 3 bases and at J to 0 bases, leaving 4 bases not matched to a gene. CDR1 and CDR2 from the germline V gene are SGDLS and YYNGEE. CDR3 length: 15 amino acids. CDR3 sequence reads: CASSAYRGSTDTQYF. The CDR3 bases are TGTGCCAGCAGCGCCTACAGGGGCAGCACAGATACGCAGTATTTT.

V is TRBV5-1 and J is TRBJ2-3; D is unresolved. Trimming stripped 0 bases from V and 2 bases from J, with 13 bases between. The CDR3 is made up of 16 amino acids. Germline assignment: CDR1 SGHRS and CDR2 YFSETQ. The CDR3 loop is CASSLGIVVITDTQYF. CDR3 coding DNA: TGCGCCAGCAGCTTGGGTATAGTCGTTATCACAGATACGCAGTATTTT.

CDR3 sequence (DNA): TGTGCCAGCAGCTTGGCCGCGGGGGACACTGAAGCTTTCTTT. The encoded protein is CASSLAAGDTEAFF. This chain uses TRBV5-4 with TRBJ1-1; a weak D match, TRBD1 (5 bases). The CDR3 runs 14 residues. Trimming cost V 0 bases and J 3 bases, with 9 bases left between them. From germline, CDR1 is SGHNT and CDR2 YYREEE (reference sequence).

The rearrangement uses TRBV19 and TRBJ2-4; 7 bases are shared with TRBD1. The CDR3 has 20 residues. Germline V gene data show CDR1 as LNHDA and CDR2 as SQIVND (reference sequence). Germline trimming cut 3 bases from V and 1 base from J; bases unmatched to any gene: 18. CDR3 DNA: TGTGCCAGTAGTATTCCTGTCAACGGGGACAGCCTCCGGGCCAAAAACATTCAGTACTTC. Its protein is CASSIPVNGDSLRAKNIQYF.

This clone was observed a handful of times. V is TRBV24-1 and J is TRBJ2-7; TRBD1 matches at 7 bases. The V and J ends lost 6 bases and 7 bases, in that order; junction bases with no gene match: 5. Germline lookup yields CDR1 KGHDR and CDR2 SFDVKD. The CDR3 has 12 amino acids. The CDR3 loop reads CATSQTGLEQYF. Written as DNA, the CDR3 is TGTGCCACCAGTCAGACAGGGCTTGAGCAGTACTTC.

V gene TRBV27 combines with J gene TRBJ2-2, with 7 bases that match TRBD2. CDR1 is MNHEY, CDR2 SMNVEV, per germline (reference sequence). This CDR3 has 18 amino acids. The V segment lost 7 bases and the J segment 0 bases; nucleotides outside the gene matches: 14. Here the CDR3 reads CASTTWEGSSPNTGELFF. CDR3 in DNA: TGTGCCAGCACTACCTGGGAGGGGAGCAGTCCGAACACCGGGGAGCTGTTTTTT.

J is TRBJ2-7 and V is TRBV18; D may be TRBD2 (7 bases). The germline CDR1 and CDR2 sequences are KGHSH and LQKENI. Deletions cut 3 bases from V and 7 bases from J, with 16 bases between. The CDR3 consists of 14 residues. CDR3 residues: CASSPMGRGGEQYF. Written as DNA, the CDR3 is TGTGCCAGCTCACCGATGGGCAGGGGAGGGGAGCAGTACTTC.

The rearrangement links TRBV27 to TRBJ1-5, with D perhaps matching TRBD1 (5 bases). This CDR3 has 14 residues. Germline V gives CDR1 MNHEY, CDR2 SMNVEV (reference sequence). V was shortened by 6 bases and J by 0 bases, with 9 bases between the two germline ends. This CDR3 is CASRTVDSNQPQHF. As DNA, the CDR3 is TGTGCCAGCAGGACAGTAGATAGCAATCAGCCCCAGCATTTT.